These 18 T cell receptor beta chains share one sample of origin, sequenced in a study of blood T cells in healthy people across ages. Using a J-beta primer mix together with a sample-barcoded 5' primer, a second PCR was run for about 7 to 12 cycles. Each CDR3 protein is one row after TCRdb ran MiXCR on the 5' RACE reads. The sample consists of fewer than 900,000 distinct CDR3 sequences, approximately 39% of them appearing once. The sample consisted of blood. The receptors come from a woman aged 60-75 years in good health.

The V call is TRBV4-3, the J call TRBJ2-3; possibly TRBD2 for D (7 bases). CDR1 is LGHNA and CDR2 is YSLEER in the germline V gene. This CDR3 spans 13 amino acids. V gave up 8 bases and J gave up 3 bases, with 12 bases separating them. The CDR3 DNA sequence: TGCGCCAGCGGGAGGGGGGCGACAGATACGCAGTATTTT. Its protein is CASGRGATDTQYF.

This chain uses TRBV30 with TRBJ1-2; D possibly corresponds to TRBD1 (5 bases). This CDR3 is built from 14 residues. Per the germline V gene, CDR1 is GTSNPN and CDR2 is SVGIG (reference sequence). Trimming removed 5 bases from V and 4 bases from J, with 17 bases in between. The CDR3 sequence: CAWAIHQGAYGYTF. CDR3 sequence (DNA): TGTGCCTGGGCCATTCATCAGGGCGCCTATGGCTACACCTTC.

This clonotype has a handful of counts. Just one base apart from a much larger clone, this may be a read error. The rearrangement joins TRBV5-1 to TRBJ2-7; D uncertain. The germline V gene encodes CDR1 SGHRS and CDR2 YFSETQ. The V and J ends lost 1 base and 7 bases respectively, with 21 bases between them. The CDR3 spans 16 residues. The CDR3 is CASSLWSSSSYNEQYF. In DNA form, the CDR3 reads TGCGCCAGCAGCTTGTGGTCCAGCTCGTCCTACAATGAGCAGTACTTC.

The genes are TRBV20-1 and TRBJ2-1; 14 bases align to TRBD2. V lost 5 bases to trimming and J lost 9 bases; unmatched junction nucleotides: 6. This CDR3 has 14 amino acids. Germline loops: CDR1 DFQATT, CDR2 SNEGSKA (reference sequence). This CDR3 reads CSASGTSGRSEQFF. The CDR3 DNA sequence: TGCAGTGCTTCCGGGACTAGCGGGAGAAGTGAGCAGTTCTTC.

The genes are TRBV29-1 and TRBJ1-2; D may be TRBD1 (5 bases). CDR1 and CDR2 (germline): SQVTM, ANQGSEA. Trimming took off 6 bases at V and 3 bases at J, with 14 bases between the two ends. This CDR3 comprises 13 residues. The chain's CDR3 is CSVGDRGDYGYTF. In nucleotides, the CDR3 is TGCAGCGTAGGGGACCGGGGGGACTATGGCTACACCTTC.

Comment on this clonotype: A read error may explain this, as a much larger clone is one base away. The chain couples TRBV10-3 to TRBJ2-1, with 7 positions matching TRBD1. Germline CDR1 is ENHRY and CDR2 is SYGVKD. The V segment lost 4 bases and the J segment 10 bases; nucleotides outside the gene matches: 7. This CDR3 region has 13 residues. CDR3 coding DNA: TGTGCCATCAGTGGGCCCGACAGGGAAGAGCAGTTCTTC. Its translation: CAISGPDREEQFF.

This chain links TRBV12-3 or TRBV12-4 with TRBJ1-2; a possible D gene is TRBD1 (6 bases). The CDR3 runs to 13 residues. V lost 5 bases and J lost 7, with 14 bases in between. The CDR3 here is CASSVDGTSGYTF. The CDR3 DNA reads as TGTGCCAGCAGTGTAGACGGGACAAGTGGCTACACCTTC.

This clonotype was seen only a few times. The CDR3 here is CASSFQGTSGLNEQFF. In DNA, the CDR3 is TGTGCCAGCAGCTTCCAAGGGACTAGCGGGTTGAATGAGCAGTTCTTC. V is TRBV7-2 and J is TRBJ2-1, with TRBD2 matching 12 bases. Germline V CDR1 and CDR2: SGHTA, FQGNSA. The CDR3 runs 16 residues. V lost 3 bases, J lost 7 bases, and 7 bases stayed unmatched.

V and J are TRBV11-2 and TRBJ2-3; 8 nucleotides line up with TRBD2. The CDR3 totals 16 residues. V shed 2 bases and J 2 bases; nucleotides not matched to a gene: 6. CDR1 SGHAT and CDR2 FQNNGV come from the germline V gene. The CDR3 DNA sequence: TGTGCCAGCAGCTTACGGACTAGCTTGGCCACAGATACGCAGTATTTT. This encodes CASSLRTSLATDTQYF.

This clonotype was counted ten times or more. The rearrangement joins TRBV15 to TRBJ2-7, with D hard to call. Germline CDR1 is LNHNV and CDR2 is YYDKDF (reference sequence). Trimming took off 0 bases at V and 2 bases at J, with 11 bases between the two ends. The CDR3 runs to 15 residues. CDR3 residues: CATSRDVGRAYEQYF. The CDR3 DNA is TGTGCCACCAGCAGAGATGTGGGCAGAGCCTACGAGCAGTACTTC.

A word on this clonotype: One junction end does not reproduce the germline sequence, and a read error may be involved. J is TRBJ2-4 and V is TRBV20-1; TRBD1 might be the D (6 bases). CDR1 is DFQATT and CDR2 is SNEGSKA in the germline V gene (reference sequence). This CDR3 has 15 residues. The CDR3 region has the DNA TGCGGTGCTAGAGATCAGGGGATAGCCAAAAACATTCAGTACTTC. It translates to CGARDQGIAKNIQYF.

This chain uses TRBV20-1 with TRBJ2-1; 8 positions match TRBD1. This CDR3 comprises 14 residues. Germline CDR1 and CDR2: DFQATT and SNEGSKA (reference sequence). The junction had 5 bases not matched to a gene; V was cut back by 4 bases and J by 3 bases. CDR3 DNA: TGCAGTGCTACGACAGGGGACCTCTACAATGAGCAGTTCTTC. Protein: CSATTGDLYNEQFF.

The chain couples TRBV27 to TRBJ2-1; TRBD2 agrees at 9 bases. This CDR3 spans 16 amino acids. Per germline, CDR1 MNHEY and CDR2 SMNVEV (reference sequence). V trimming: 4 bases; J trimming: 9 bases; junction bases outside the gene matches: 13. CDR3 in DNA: TGTGCCAGCAGTTCCCGGGGTTGGCGGGAGGGGACTGAGCAGTTCTTC. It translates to CASSSRGWREGTEQFF.

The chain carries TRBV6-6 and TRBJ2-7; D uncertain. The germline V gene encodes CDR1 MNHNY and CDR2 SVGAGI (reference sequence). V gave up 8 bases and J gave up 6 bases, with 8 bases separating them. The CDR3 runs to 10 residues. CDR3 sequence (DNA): TGTGCCAGCGGGTCGAGCGAGCAGTACTTC. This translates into CASGSSEQYF.

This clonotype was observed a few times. As DNA, the CDR3 is TGCAGTGCTAGCGGAGGGCTGGGGTACAATCAGCCCCAGCATTTT. Translated: CSASGGLGYNQPQHF. This chain links TRBV20-1 with TRBJ1-5; D is unclear. CDR3 length: 15 amino acids. Per germline, CDR1 DFQATT and CDR2 SNEGSKA (reference sequence). Trimming pared 3 bases from V and 3 bases from J, leaving 15 bases between.

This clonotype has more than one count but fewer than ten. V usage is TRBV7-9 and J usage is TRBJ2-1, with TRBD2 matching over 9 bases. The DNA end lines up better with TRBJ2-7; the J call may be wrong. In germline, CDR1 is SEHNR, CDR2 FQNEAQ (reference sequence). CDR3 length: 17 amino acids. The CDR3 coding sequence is TGTGCCAGCAGCTTAGTTACAGCGGGAGGCTCCTACAATGAGCAGTACTTC. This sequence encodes CASSLVTAGGSYNEQYF.

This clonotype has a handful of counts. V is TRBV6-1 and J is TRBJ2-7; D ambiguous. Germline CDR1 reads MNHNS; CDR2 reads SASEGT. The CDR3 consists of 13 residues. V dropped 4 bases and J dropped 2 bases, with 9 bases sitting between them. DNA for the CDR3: TGTGCCAGCAGTGCTACTCAGGCCTACGAGCAGTACTTC. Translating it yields CASSATQAYEQYF.

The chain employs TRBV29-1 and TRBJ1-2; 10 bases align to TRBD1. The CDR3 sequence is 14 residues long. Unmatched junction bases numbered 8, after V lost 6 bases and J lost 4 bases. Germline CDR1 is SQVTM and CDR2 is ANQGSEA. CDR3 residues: CSVGGQGVGYGYTF. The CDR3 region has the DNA TGCAGCGTAGGTGGACAGGGGGTTGGCTATGGCTACACCTTC.